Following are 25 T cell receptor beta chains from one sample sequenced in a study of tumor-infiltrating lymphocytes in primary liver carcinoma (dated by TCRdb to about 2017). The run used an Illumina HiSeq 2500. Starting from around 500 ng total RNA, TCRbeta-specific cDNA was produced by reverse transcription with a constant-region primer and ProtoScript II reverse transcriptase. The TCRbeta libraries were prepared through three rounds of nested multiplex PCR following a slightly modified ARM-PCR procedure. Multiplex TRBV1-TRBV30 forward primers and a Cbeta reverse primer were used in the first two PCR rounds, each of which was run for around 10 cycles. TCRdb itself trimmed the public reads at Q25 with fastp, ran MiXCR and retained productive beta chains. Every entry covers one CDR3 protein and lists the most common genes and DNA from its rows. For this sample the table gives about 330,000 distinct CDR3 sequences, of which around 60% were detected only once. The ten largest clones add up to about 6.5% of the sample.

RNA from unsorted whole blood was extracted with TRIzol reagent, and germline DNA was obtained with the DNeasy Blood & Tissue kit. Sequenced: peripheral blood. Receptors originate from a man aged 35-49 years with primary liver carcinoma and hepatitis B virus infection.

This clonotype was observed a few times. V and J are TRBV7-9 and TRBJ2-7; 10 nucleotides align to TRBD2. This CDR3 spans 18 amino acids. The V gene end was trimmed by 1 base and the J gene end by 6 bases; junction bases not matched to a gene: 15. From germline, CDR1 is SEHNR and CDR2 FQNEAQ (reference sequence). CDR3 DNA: TGTGCCAGCAGCTTAGGAGGTCAATTTGGACTAGCGGCTCGCGAGCAGTACTTC. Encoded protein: CASSLGGQFGLAAREQYF.

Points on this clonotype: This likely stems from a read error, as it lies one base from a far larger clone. CDR3: CASSLGANNERFF. CDR3 DNA: TGTGCCAGCAGCTTAGGCGCTAACAATGAGCGGTTCTTC. The chain recombines TRBV13 with TRBJ2-1; D is undetermined. The CDR3 covers 13 residues. The germline CDR1 and CDR2 sequences are PRHDT and FYEKMQ (reference sequence).

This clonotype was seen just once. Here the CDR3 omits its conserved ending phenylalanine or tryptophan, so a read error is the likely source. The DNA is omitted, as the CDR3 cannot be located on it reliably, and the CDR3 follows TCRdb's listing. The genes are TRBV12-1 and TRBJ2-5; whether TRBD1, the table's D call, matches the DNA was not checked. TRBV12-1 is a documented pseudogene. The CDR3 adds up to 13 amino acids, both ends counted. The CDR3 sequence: CASSRDGEETQYL.

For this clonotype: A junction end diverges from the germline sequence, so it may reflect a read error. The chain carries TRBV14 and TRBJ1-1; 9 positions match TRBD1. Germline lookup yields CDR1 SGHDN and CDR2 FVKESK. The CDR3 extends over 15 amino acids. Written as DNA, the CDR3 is TGTGCCAGCAACCAAGTCAGGGACAGGGCCTCTGAAGCTTTCTTT. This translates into CASNQVRDRASEAFF.

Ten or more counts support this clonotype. The CDR3 bases are TGTGCTAGTGGTTTGGGCCTGGCGGATGAGCAGTTCTTC. As protein: CASGLGLADEQFF. The chain is built from TRBV12-5 and TRBJ2-1; the D is unclear. This CDR3 has 13 amino acids. The germline gives CDR1 LGHNT, CDR2 FRNRAP. V lost 1 base to trimming and J lost 8 bases, with 9 bases between them. The full variable domain, completed using reference TRBV12-5 and TRBJ2-1, is DARVTQTPRHKVTEMGQEVTMRCQPILGHNTVFWYRQTMMQGLELLAYFRNRAPLDDSGMPKDRFSAEMPDATLATLKIQPSEPRDSAVYFCASGLGLADEQFFGPGTRLTVL.

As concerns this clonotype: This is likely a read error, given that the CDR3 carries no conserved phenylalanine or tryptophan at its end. CDR3 in DNA: TGTGCCAGCATCTTAGGGTCGACCTACGAGCAGTACCTC. Its protein is CASILGSTYEQYL. The chain links TRBV11-2 to TRBJ2-7; no definite D call. The CDR3 sequence is 13 residues long. CDR1 and CDR2 from the germline V gene are SGHAT and FQNNGV.

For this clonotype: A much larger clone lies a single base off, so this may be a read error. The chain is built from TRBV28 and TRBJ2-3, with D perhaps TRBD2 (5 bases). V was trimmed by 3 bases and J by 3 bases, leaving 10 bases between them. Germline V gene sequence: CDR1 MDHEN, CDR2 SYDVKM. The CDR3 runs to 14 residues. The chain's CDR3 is CASSFLSGTDTQYF. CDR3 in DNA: TGTGCCAGCAGTTTCCTATCGGGGACAGATACGCAGTATTTT.

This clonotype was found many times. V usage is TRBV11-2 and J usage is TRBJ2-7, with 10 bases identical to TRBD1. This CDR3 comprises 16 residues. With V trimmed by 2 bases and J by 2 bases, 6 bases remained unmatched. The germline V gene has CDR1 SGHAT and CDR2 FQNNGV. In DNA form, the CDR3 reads TGTGCCAGCAGCTTACAACGGGACAGGGGTCCCTACGAGCAGTACTTC. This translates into CASSLQRDRGPYEQYF.

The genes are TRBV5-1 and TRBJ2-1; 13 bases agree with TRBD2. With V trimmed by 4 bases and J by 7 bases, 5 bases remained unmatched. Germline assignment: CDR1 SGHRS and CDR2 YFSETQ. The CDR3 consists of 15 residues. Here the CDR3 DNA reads TGCGCCAGCAGCAGGACTAGCGGGAGTCTGAATGAGCAGTTCTTC. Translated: CASSRTSGSLNEQFF.

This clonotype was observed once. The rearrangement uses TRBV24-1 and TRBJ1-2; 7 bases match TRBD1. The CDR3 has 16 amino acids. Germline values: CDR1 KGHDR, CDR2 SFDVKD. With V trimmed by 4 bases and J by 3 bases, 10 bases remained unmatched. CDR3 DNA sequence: TGTGCCACCAGTGACCAGGGACAGTCTCCGGACTATGGCTACACCTTC. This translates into CATSDQGQSPDYGYTF.

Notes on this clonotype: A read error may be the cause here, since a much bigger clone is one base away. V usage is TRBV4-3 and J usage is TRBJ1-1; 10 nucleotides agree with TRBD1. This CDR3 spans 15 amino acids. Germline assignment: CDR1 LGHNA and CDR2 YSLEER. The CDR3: CASNQGQGEDTEAFF. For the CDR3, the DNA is TGTGCCAGCAACCAAGGACAGGGGGAGGACACTGAAGCTTTCTTT.

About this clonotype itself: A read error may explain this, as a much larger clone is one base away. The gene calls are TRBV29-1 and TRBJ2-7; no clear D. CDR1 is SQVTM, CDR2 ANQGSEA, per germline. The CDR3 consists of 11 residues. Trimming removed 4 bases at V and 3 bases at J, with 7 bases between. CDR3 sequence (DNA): TGCAGCGTTGTGGTCTTCTACGAGCAGTACTTC. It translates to CSVVVFYEQYF.

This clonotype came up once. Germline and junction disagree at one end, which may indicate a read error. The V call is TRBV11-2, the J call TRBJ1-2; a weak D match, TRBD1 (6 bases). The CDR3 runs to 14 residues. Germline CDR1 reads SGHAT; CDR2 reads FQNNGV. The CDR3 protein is CASNPRTANYGYTF. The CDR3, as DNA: TGTGCAAGCAACCCGCGGACAGCTAACTATGGCTACACCTTC.

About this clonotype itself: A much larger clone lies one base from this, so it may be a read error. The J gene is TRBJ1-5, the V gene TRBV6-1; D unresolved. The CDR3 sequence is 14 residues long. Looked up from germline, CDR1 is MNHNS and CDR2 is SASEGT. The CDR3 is CASSEVTLNQPQHF. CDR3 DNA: TGTGCCAGCAGCGAAGTCACCCTCAATCAGCCCCAGCATTTT.

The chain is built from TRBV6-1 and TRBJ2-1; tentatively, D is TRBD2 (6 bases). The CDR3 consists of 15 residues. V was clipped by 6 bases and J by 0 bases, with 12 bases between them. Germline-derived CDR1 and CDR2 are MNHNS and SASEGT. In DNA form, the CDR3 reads TGTGCCAGCAGAAACGGGGGACCCTCCTACAATGAGCAGTTCTTC. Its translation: CASRNGGPSYNEQFF.

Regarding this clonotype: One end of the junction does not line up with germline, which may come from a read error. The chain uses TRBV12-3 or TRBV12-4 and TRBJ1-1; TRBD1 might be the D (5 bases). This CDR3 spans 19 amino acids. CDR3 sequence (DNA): TGTGCCAGCATGTCGATACCGACAGAGATAAGCGGAATGAACACTGTAGCTTTCTTT. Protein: CASMSIPTEISGMNTVAFF.

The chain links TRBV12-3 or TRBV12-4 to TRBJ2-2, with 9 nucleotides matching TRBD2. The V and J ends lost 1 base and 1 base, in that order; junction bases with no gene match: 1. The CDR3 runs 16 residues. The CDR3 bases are TGTGCCAGCAGTTTAGGACTAGCGGAGAACACCGGGGAGCTGTTTTTT. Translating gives CASSLGLAENTGELFF.

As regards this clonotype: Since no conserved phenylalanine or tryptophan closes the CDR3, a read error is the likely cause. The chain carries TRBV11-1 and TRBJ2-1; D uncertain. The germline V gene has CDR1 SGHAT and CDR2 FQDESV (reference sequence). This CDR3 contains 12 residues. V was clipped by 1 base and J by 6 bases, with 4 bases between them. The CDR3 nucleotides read TGTGCCAGCAGCTTAGGTATCAATGAGCAGTTCTCC. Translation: CASSLGINEQFS.

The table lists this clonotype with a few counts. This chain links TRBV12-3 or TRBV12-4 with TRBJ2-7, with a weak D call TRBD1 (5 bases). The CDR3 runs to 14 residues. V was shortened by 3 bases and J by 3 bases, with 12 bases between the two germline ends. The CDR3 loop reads CASSFIPQDYEQYF. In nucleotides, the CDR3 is TGTGCCAGCAGTTTTATCCCACAGGACTACGAGCAGTACTTC.

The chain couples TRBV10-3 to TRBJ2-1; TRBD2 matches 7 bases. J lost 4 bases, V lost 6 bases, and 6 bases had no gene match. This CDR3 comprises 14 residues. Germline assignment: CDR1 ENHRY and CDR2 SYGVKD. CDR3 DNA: TGTGCCATCAGGGAGGCTAGCGGATACAATGAGCAGTTCTTC. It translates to CAIREASGYNEQFF.

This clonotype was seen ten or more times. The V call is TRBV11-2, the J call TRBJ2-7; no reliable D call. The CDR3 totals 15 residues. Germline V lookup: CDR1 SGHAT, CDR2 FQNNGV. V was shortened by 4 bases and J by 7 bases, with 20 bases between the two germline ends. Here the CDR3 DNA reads TGTGCCAGCAGCTGGGGAAGGTCACACGGAGAGGAGCAGTACTTC. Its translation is CASSWGRSHGEEQYF.

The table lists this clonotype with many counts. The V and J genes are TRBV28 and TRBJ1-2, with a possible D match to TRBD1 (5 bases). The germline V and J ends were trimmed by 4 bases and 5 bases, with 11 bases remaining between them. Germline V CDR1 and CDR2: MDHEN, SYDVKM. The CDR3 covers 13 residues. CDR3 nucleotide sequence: TGTGCCAGCAGTTCCACAGGACTGTATGGCTACACCTTC. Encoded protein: CASSSTGLYGYTF.

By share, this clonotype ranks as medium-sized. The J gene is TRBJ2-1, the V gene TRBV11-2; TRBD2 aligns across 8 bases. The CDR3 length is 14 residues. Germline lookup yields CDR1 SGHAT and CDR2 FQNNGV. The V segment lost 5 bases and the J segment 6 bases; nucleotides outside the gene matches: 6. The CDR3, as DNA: TGTGCCAGCAGCCGTAGCGGGAACCGCAATGAGCAGTTCTTC. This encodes CASSRSGNRNEQFF.

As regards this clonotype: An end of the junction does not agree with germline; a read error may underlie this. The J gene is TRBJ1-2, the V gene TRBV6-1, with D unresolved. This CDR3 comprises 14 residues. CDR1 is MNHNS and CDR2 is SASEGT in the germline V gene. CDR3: CASIEDPPSTRSTF. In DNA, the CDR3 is TGTGCCAGCATTGAAGATCCTCCCTCAACGAGGAGCACCTTC.

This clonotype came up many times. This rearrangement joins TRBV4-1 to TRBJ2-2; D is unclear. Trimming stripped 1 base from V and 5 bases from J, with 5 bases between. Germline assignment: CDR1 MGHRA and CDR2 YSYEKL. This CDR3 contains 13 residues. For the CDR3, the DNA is TGCGCCAGCAGCCAAGCCCGAACCGGGGAGCTGTTTTTT. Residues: CASSQARTGELFF.